This T cell receptor (beta chain) was recorded in a study of OX40 agonist ivuxolimab in advanced cancers. Overall study: Patients received ivuxolimab, an intravenous treatment, every 2 weeks at 0.01 to 10 mg/kg.

Some clones are missing from TCRdb's copy, which holds only in-frame ones; the method was immunoSEQ multiplex PCR. The sample has 95,000 to 150,000 clones; over 85% are singletons. Trimming cost V 2 bases and J 6 bases; bases outside gene matches: 5. Germline V gives CDR1 SGDLS, CDR2 YYNGEE. The CDR3 loop spans 15 amino acids. Sequenced material: CD4+ or CD8+ T cells sorted from blood, taken in a trial of the OX40 agonist ivuxolimab. V and J are TRBV9 and TRBJ2-2; 9 bases are shared with TRBD2. The receptor was isolated from an adult with an advanced solid tumor such as melanoma, head and neck, liver or kidney cancer. DNA for the CDR3: TGTGCCAGCAGCGTGACTAGCGGAGCGGCCGGGGAGCTGTTTTTT. This gives the protein CASSVTSGAAGELFF.